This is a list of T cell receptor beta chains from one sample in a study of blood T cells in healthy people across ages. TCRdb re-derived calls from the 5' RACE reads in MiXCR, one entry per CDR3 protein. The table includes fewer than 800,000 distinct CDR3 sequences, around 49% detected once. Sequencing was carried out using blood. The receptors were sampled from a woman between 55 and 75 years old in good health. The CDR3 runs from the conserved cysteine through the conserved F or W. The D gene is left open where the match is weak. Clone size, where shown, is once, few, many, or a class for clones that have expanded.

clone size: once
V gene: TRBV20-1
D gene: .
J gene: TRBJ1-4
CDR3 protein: CSARDPEGRAARFF
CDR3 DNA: TGCAGTGCTAGAGATCCGGAGGGCAGGGCCGCCAGGTTTTTT

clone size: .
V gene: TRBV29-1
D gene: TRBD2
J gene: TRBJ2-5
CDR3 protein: CSVGAGAQETQYF
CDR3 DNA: TGCAGCGTTGGAGCGGGAGCCCAAGAGACCCAGTACTTC

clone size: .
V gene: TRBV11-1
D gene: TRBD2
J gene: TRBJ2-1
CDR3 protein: CASSNLAGAYNEQFF
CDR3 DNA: TGTGCCAGCAGCAACCTAGCGGGAGCCTACAATGAGCAGTTCTTC

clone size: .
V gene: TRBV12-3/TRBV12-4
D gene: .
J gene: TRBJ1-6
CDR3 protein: CASSPQGLGNSPLHF
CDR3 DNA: TGTGCCAGCAGTCCGCAGGGACTAGGCAATTCACCCCTCCACTTT

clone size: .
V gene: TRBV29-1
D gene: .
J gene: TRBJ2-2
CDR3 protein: CSAILQGSGGNGTGELFF
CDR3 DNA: TGCAGCGCTATACTCCAGGGGAGCGGAGGAAATGGTACCGGGGAGCTGTTTTTT

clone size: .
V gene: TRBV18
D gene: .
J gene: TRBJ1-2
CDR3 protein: CASSPGRLQGGYGYTF
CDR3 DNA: TGTGCCAGCTCACCGGGTCGATTACAGGGCGGCTATGGCTACACCTTC

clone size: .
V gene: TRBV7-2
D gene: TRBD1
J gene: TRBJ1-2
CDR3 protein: CASSVEDRTGGYTF
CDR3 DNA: TGTGCCAGCAGCGTGGAGGACAGGACCGGGGGCTACACCTTC

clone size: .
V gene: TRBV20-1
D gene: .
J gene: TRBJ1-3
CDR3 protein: CSARSADIGNTIYF
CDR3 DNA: TGCAGTGCTAGATCAGCGGATATTGGGAACACCATATATTTT

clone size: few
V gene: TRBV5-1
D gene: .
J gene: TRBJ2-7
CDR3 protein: CASKQAPAYEQYF
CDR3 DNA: TGCGCCAGCAAGCAAGCGCCTGCCTACGAGCAGTACTTC

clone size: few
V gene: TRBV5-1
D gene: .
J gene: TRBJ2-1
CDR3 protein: CASSRKSSVWSEQFF
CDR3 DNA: TGCGCCAGCAGCCGGAAGTCCTCTGTTTGGAGTGAGCAGTTCTTC

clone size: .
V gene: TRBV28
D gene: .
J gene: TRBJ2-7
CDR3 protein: CASTGRNYEQYF
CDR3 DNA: TGTGCCAGCACCGGCCGGAACTACGAGCAGTACTTC

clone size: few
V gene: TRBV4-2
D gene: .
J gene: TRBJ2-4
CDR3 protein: CASSRRTGPQSENIQYF
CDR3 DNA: TGTGCCAGCAGCCGACGCACAGGGCCGCAAAGCGAAAACATTCAGTACTTC

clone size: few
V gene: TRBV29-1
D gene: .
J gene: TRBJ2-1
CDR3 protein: CSVDRSRGSYNEQFF
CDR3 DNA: TGCAGCGTTGATCGGAGCAGGGGCTCCTACAATGAGCAGTTCTTC

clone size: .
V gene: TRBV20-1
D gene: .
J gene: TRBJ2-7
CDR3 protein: CSARETGPTAEQYF
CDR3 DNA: TGCAGTGCTAGAGAGACTGGACCGACGGCCGAGCAGTACTTC

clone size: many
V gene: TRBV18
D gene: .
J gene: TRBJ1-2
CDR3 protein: CASSPATNEGYTF
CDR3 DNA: TGTGCCAGCTCACCAGCAACAAACGAGGGCTACACCTTC

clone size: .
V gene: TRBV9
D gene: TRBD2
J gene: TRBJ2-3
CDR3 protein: CASSSGGSGRGADTQYF
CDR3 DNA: TGTGCCAGCAGCTCCGGAGGTAGCGGGAGAGGTGCAGATACGCAGTATTTT

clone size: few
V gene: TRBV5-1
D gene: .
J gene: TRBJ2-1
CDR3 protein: CASSFRGVDNEQFF
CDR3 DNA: TGCGCCAGCAGCTTCAGGGGCGTCGACAATGAGCAGTTCTTC

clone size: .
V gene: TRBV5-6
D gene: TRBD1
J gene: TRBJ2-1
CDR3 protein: CASSLETGGLGSYNEQFF
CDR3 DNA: TGTGCCAGCAGCTTAGAAACAGGGGGCCTCGGCTCCTACAATGAGCAGTTCTTC

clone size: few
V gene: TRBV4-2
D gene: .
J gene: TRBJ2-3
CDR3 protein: CASSQSQGGPDTQYF
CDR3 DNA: TGTGCCAGCAGCCAATCCCAGGGAGGCCCAGATACGCAGTATTTT

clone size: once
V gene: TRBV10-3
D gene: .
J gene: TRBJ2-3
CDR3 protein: CAIGEGGLNTDTQYF
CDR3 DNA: TGTGCCATCGGGGAGGGGGGTTTAAACACAGATACGCAGTATTTT

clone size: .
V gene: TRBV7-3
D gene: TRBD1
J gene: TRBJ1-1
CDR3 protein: CASSSGQGSEAFF
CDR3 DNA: TGTGCCAGCAGCTCCGGACAGGGCTCTGAAGCTTTCTTT

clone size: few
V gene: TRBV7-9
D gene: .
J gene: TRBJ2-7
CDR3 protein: CASSPALGYGIYEQYF
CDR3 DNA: TGTGCCAGCAGCCCGGCGCTAGGATATGGCATCTACGAGCAGTACTTC

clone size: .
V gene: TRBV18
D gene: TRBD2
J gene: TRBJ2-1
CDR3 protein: CASSGAGGLNEQFF
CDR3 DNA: TGTGCCAGCTCAGGAGCGGGAGGTCTCAATGAGCAGTTCTTC

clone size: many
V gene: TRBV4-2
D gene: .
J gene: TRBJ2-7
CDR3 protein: CASSQIAEMYEQYF
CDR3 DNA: TGTGCCAGCAGCCAGATAGCGGAGATGTACGAGCAGTACTTC

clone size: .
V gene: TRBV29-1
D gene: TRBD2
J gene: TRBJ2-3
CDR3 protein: CSVAPGLAERSDTQYF
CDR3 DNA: TGCAGCGTCGCTCCGGGACTAGCGGAGAGGTCAGATACGCAGTATTTT

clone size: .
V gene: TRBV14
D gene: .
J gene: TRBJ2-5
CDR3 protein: CASSLGGGYQETQYF
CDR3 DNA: TGTGCCAGCAGCCTCGGAGGGGGGTACCAAGAGACCCAGTACTTC

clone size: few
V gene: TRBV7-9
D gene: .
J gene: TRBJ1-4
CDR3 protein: CASSLQATNEKLFF
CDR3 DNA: TGTGCCAGCAGCCTCCAAGCAACTAATGAAAAACTGTTTTTT

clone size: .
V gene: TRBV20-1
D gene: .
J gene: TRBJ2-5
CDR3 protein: CSARAGAAQETQYF
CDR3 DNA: TGCAGTGCTAGGGCAGGAGCGGCCCAAGAGACCCAGTACTTC

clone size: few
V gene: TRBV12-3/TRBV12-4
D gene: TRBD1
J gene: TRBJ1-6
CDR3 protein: CASSSTGTGNSPLHF
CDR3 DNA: TGTGCCAGCAGTTCGACCGGGACAGGAAATTCACCCCTCCACTTT

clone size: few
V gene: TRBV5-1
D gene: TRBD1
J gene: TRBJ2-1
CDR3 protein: CASSGMTGGYNEQFF
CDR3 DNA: TGCGCCAGCAGCGGGATGACAGGGGGATACAATGAGCAGTTCTTC

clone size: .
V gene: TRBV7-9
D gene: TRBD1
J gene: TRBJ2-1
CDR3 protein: CASSGTGTGGFYEQFF
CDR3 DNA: TGTGCCAGCAGCGGGACCGGGACAGGGGGTTTTTATGAGCAGTTCTTC

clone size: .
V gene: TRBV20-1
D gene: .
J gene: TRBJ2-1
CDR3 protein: CSARGGLSRGEQFF
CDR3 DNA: TGCAGTGCTAGAGGGGGGCTATCTAGGGGTGAGCAGTTCTTC

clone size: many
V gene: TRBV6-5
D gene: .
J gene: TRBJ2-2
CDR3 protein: CASSYRLVAGELFF
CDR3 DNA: TGTGCCAGCAGTTACCGACTAGTGGCCGGGGAGCTGTTTTTT

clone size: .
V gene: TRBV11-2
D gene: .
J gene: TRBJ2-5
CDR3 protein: CASSPSMGTQYF
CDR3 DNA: TGTGCCAGCAGCCCCTCCATGGGGACCCAGTACTTC

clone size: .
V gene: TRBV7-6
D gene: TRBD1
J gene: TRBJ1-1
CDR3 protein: CASSLTGGMNTEAFF
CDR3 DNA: TGTGCCAGCAGCCTGACAGGGGGGATGAACACTGAAGCTTTCTTT

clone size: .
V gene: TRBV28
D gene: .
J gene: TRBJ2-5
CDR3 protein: CASRVAGRPARETQYF
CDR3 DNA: TGTGCCAGCAGGGTCGCGGGACGACCCGCGAGGGAGACCCAGTACTTC

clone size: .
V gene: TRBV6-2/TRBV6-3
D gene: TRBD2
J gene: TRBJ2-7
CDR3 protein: CASRLAGGTYEQYF
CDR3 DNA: TGTGCCAGCAGGCTAGCGGGAGGGACCTACGAGCAGTACTTC

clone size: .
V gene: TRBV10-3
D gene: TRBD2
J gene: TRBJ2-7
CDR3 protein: CATGGGGTSGSVSYEQYF
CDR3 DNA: TGTGCCACAGGAGGGGGGGGGACTAGCGGGAGTGTGTCCTACGAGCAGTACTTC

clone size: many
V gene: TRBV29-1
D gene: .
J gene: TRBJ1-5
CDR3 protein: CSATDSSNQPQHF
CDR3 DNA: TGCAGCGCTACTGACAGTAGCAATCAGCCCCAGCATTTT

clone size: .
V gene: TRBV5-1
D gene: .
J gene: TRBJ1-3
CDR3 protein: CASSLAFDSYSGNTIYF
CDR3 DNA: TGCGCCAGCAGCTTGGCCTTTGACAGCTACTCTGGAAACACCATATATTTT

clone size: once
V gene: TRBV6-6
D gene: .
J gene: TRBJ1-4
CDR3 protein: CASSPSSEKLFF
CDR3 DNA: TGTGCCAGCAGCCCCTCATCCGAAAAACTGTTTTTT

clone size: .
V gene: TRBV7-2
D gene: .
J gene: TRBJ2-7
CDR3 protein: CASSLVRAVKDEQYF
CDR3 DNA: TGTGCCAGCAGCTTAGTCCGAGCGGTAAAGGACGAGCAGTACTTC

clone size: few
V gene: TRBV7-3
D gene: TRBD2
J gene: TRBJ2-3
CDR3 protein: CASSDSGRVTDTQYF
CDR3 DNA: TGTGCCAGCAGCGATAGCGGGAGGGTGACAGATACGCAGTATTTT

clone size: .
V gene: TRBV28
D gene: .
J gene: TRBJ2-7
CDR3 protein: CASTIHRDSYEQYF
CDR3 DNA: TGTGCCAGCACCATCCACAGGGATTCCTACGAGCAGTACTTC

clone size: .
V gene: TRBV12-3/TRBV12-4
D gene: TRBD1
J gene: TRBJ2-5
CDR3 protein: CASSLGGQTQETQYF
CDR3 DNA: TGTGCCAGCAGTCTAGGGGGACAGACCCAAGAGACCCAGTACTTC

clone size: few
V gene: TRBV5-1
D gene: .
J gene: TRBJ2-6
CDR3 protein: CASSSTGGGANVLTF
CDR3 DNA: TGCGCCAGCAGCAGTACAGGTGGTGGGGCCAACGTCCTGACTTTC

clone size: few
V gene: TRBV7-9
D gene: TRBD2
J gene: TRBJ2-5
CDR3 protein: CASTGTSGVETQYF
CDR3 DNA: TGTGCCAGCACAGGGACTAGCGGGGTAGAGACCCAGTACTTC

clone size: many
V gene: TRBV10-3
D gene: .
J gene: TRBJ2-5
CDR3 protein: CAISESLEVQETQYF
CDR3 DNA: TGTGCCATCAGTGAGAGTTTGGAAGTTCAGGAGACCCAGTACTTC

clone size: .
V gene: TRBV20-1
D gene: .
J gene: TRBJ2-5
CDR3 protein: CSASPAGKETQYF
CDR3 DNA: TGCAGTGCTAGCCCCGCAGGGAAAGAGACCCAGTACTTC

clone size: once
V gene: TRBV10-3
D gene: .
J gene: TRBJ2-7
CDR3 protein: CAISGVAGATYEQYF
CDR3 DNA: TGTGCCATCAGTGGGGTGGCAGGGGCCACCTACGAGCAGTACTTC

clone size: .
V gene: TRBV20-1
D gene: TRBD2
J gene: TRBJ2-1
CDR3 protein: CSAEGGTSGNNEQFF
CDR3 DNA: TGCAGTGCTGAAGGGGGGACTAGCGGAAACAATGAGCAGTTCTTC

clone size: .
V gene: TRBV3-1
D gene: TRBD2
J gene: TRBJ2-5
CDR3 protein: CASSQPTSAGEETQYF
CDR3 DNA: TGTGCCAGCAGCCAGCCGACTAGCGCGGGGGAAGAGACCCAGTACTTC

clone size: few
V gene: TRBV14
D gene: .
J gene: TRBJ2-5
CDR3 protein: CASSQGTKQSKETQYF
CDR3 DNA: TGTGCCAGCAGCCAAGGGACCAAGCAAAGCAAAGAGACTCAGTACTTC

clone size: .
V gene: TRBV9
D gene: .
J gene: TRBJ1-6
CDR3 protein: CASRESYRESSPLHF
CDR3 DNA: TGTGCCAGCAGAGAATCTTACAGGGAGAGTTCACCCCTCCACTTT

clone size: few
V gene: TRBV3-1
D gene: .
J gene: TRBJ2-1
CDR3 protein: CASSQDPQSSYNEQFF
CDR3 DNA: TGTGCCAGCAGCCAAGACCCCCAGAGCTCCTACAATGAGCAGTTCTTC

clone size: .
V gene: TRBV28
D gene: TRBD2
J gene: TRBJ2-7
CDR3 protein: CASSFRTSGLSSYNEQYF
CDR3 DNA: TGTGCCAGCAGTTTTCGGACTAGCGGCCTGAGCTCCTACAATGAGCAGTACTTC

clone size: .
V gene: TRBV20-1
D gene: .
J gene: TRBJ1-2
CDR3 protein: CSAGRPTNYGYTF
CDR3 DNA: TGCAGTGCTGGTCGACCGACTAACTATGGCTACACCTTC

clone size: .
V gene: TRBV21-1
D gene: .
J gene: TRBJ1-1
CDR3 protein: CASSNRTAVNTEAFF
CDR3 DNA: TGTGCCAGCAGCAACAGGACGGCGGTGAACACTGAAGCTTTCTTT

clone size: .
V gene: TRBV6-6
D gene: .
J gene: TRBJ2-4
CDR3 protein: CASEDSAFEQYF
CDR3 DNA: TGTGCCAGCGAGGACAGTGCTTTTGAGCAGTACTTC

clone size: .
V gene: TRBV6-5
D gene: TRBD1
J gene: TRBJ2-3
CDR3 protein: CASCDREGDTQYF
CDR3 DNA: TGTGCCAGCTGCGACAGGGAAGGAGATACGCAGTATTTT